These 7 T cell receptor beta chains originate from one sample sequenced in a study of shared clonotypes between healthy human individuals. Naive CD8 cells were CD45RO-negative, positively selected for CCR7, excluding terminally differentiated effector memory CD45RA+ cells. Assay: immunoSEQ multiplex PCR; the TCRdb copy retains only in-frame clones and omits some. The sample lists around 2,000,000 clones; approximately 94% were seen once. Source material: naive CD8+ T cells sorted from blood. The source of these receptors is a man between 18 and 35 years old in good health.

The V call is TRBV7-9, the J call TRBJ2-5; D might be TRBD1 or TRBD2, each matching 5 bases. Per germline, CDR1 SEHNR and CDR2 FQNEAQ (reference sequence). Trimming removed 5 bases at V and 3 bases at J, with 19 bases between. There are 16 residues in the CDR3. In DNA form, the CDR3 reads TGTGCCAGCAGCCCCCCTCTCGGTGGGGGAGAAGAGACCCAGTACTTC. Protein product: CASSPPLGGGEETQYF.

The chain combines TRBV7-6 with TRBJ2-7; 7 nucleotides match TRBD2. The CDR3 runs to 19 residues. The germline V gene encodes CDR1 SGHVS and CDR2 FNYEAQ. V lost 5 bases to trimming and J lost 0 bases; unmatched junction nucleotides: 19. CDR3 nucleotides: TGTGCCAGCAGCCCAGGGCAAGAGGACGGGGGAGGGAGCTCCTACGAGCAGTACTTC. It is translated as CASSPGQEDGGGSSYEQYF.

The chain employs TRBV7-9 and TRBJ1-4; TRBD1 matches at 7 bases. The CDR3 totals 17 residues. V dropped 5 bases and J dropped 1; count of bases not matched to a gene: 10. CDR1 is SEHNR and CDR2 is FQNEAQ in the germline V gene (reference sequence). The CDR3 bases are TGTGCCAGCAGCGGCCGAACAGGGGATGAAACTAATGAAAAACTGTTTTTT. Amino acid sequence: CASSGRTGDETNEKLFF.

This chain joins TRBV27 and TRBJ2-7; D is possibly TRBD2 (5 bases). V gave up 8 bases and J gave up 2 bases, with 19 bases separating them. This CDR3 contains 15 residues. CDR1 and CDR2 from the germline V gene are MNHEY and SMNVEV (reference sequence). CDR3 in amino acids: CASSTERSPAYEQYF. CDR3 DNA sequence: TGTGCCAGCTCCACCGAGCGGTCCCCGGCCTACGAGCAGTACTTC.

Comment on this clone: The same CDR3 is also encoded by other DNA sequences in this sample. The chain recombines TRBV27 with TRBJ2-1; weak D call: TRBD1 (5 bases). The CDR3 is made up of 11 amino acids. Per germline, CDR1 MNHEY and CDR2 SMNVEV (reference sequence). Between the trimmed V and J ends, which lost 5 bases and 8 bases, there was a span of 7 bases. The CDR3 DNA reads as TGTGCCAGCAGTAGGGGATATGAGCAGTTCTTC. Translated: CASSRGYEQFF.

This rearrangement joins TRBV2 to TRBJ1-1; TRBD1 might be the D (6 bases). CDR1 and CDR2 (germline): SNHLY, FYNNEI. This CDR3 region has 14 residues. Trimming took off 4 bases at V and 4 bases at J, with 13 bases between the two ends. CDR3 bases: TGTGCCAGCAGTGGATCGACAGGTGCCACTGAAGCTTTCTTT. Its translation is CASSGSTGATEAFF.

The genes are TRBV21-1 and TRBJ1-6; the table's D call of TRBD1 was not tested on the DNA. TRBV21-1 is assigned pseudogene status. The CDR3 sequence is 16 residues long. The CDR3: CASSKGAGNYNSPLHF. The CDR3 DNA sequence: TGTGCCAGCAGCAAAGGAGCAGGGAACTATAATTCACCCCTCCACTTT.